This TCR beta chain was found in a study of T cells after yellow fever vaccination. Study at large: Libraries from low-cell-number fractions were prepared with the SMART-Seq v4 Ultra Low Input RNA kit. The study's findings and limits: Of the clonotypes, a small share occurred in both CD4 and CD8 compartments. Researchers report a weaker secondary response that nonetheless peaked faster, day 5 versus 15. Reappearance after the booster was observed for most primary-vaccination clones (roughly 97% CD4, more than 70% CD8).

This clonotype appeared many times. No antigen is known for it. MiXCR, applied by TCRdb to the 5' RACE reads, yields one record per CDR3 protein. Of approximately 140,000 distinct CDR3 sequences in the sample, 7% to 9% were seen once. This specimen was CD4+ T cells sorted from PBMCs, taken 5 days after the yellow fever booster vaccination. The TCR comes from a man aged 30 to 45 who received the YFV17D yellow fever vaccine.

CDR3 amino acids: CASTPRWGEQFF. The DNA for the CDR3 is TGTGCCAGCACTCCCCGTTGGGGTGAGCAGTTCTTC. This chain links TRBV12-3 or TRBV12-4 with TRBJ2-1; D is undetermined. The CDR3 contains 12 residues. V was shortened by 7 bases and J by 9 bases, with 13 bases between the two germline ends.